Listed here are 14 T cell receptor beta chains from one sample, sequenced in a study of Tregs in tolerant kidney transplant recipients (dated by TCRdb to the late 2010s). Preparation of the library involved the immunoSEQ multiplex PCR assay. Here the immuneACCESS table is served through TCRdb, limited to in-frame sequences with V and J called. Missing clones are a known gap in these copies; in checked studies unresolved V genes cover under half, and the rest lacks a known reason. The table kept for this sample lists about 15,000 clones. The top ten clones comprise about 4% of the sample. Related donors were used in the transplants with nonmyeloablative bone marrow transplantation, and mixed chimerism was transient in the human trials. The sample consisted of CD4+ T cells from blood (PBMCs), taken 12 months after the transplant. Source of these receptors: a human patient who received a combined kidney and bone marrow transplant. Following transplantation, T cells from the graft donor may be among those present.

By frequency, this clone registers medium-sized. CDR3 DNA (partial): TGCGCCAGCAGCTGGGGGGACAGGGCAGATAACGAG. This codes for CASSWGDRADNE. The whole CDR3 reads CASSWGDRADNEQYF. The chain carries TRBV5-1 and TRBJ2-7; 9 positions match TRBD1. The read halts 3 residues ahead of the CDR3 end, with the missing end drawn from the germline J gene. Germline V gene lookup returns CDR1 SGHRS and CDR2 YFSETQ. With 3 bases clipped from V and 5 bases from J, the junction kept 9 bases outside the gene matches. The CDR3 is 15 amino acids.

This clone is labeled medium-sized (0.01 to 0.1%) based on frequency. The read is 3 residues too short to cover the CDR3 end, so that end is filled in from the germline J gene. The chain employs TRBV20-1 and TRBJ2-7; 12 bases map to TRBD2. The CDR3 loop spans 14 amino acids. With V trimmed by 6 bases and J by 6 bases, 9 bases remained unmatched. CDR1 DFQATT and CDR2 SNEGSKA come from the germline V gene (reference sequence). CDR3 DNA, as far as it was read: TGCAGTGCGGATTCGACTAGCGGGAGAGGCGAG. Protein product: CSADSTSGRGE. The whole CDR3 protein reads CSADSTSGRGEQYF.

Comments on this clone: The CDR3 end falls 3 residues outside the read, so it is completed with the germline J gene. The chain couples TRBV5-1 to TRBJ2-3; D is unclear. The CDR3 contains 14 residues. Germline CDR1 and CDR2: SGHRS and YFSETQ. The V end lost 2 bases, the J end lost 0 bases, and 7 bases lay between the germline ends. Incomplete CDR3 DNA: TGCGCCAGCAGCTTTGACGGGAGCACAGATACG. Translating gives CASSFDGSTDT. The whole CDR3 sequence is CASSFDGSTDTQYF.

The CDR3 spells CSALEGTSGNEQFF. CDR3 bases read: TGCAGTGCTTTAGAGGGCACTAGCGGCAATGAG. The rearrangement links TRBV20-1 to TRBJ2-1; 8 nucleotides match TRBD2. The read is 3 residues too short to cover the CDR3 end, so that end is filled in from the germline J gene. J was trimmed by 6 bases and V by 5 bases; bases with no gene match: 9. CDR3 length equals 14 residues. CDR1 is DFQATT, CDR2 SNEGSKA, per germline (reference sequence).

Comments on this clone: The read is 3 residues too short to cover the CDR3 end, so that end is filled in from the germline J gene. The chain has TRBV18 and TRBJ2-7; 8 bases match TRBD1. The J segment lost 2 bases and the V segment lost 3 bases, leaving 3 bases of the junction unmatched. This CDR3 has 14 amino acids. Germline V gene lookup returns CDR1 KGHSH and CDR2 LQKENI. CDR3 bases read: TGTGCCAGCTCACCCGGACAGGGACCCTACGAG. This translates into CASSPGQGPYE. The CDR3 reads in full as CASSPGQGPYEQYF.

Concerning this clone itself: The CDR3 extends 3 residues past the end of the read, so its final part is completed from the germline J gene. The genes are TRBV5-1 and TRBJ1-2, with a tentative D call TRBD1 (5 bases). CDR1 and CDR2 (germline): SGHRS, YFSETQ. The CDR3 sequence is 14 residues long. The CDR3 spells CASSPDSGWGGYTF. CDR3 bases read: TGCGCCAGCAGCCCTGACAGTGGCTGGGGCGGC.

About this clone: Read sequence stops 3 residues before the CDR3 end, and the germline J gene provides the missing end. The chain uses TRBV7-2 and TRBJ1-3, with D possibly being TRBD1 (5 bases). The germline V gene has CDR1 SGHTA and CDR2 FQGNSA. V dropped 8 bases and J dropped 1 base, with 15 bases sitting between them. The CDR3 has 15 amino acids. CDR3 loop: CASSLTRGSGNTIYF. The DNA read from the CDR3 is TGTGCCAGCTCACTTACCCGGGGGTCTGGAAACACC. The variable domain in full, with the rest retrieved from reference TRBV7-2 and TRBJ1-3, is GAGVSQSPSNKVTEKGKDVELRCDPISGHTALYWYRQSLGQGLEFLIYFQGNSAPDKSGLPSDRFSAERTGGSVSTLTIQRTQQEDSAVYLCASSLTRGSGNTIYFGEGSWLTVV.

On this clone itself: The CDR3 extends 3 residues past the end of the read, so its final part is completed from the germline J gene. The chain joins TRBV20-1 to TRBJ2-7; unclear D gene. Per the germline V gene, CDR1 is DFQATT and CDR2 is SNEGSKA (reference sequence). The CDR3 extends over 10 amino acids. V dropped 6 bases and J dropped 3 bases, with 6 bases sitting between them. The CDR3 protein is CSAADYEQYF. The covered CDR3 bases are TGCAGTGCCGCGGACTACGAG.

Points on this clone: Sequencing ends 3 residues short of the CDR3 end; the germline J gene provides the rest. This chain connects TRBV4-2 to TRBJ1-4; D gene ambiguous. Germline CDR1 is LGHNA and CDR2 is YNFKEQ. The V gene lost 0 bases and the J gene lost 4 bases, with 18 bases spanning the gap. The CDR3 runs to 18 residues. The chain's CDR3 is CASSQDLGGGTDNEKLFF. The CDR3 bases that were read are TGTGCCAGCAGCCAAGATCTAGGAGGAGGTACTGATAATGAAAAA.

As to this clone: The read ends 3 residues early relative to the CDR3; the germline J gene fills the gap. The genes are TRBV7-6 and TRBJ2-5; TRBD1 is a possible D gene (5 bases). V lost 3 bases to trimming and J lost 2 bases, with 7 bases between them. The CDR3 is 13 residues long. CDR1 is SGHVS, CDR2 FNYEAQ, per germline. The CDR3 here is CASSLTVQETQYF. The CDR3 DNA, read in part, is TGTGCCAGCAGCTTGACAGTTCAAGAGACC.

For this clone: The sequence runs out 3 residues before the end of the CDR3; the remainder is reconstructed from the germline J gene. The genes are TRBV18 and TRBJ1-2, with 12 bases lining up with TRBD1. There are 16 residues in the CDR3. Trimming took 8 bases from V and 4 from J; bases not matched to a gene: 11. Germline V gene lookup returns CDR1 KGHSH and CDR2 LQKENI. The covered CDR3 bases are TGTGCCAGCCACCCTACCGGGACAGGGGGCGGCTATGGC. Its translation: CASHPTGTGGGYG. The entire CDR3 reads CASHPTGTGGGYGYTF.

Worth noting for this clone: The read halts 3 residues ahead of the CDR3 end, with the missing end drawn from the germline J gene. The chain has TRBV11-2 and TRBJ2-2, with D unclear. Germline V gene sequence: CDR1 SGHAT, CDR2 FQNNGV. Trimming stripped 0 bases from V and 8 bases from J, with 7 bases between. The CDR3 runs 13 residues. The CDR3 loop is CASSLEFRGELFF. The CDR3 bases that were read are TGTGCCAGCAGCTTAGAGTTCCGGGGGGAG.

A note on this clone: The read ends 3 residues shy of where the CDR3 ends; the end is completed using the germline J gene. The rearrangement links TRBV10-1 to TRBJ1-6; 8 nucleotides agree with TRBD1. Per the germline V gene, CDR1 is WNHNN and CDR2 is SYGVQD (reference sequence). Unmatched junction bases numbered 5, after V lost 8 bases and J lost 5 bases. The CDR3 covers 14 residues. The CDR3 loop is CASSRDRNNSPLHF. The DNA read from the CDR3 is TGCGCCAGCTCGAGGGACAGGAATAATTCACCC.

This CDR3 is CATRARGTTGELFF. The CDR3 bases that were read are TGTGCCACCCGAGCCCGGGGGACCACCGGGGAG. V gene TRBV19 combines with J gene TRBJ2-2, with a possible D match to TRBD2 (6 bases). The CDR3 extends 3 residues past the end of the read, so its final part is completed from the germline J gene. V dropped 10 bases and J dropped 4 bases, with 16 bases sitting between them. There are 14 residues in the CDR3. From germline, CDR1 is LNHDA and CDR2 SQIVND (reference sequence).